These 20 T cell receptor beta chains share one sample of origin, sequenced in a study of early T cells in non-severe SARS-CoV-2 infection. TCRdb re-called the 5' RACE reads through MiXCR, storing one row per CDR3 protein. Among about 55,000 distinct CDR3 sequences listed, 12% were seen once. What was sequenced was whole blood. The receptor set was obtained from an adult who was a healthcare worker with PCR-confirmed SARS-CoV-2 infection or an uninfected control (not recorded which).

The chain has TRBV29-1 and TRBJ1-4; 9 nucleotides align to TRBD1. CDR1 SQVTM and CDR2 ANQGSEA come from the germline V gene. The CDR3 contains 13 residues. V trimming: 7 bases; J trimming: 14 bases; junction bases outside the gene matches: 14. The CDR3 loop reads CSAHRGPDRRLFF. CDR3 nucleotides: TGCAGCGCCCACAGGGGGCCCGATAGGCGGCTGTTTTTT.

This clonotype has ten or more counts. The rearrangement links TRBV7-2 to TRBJ2-7; no firm D call. Germline V CDR1 and CDR2: SGHTA, FQGNSA. The CDR3 sequence is 14 residues long. V was trimmed by 3 bases and J by 1 base, leaving 10 bases between them. This chain's CDR3 is CASSFSGFSYEQYF. In DNA, the CDR3 is TGTGCCAGCAGCTTCTCCGGTTTTTCCTACGAGCAGTACTTC.

This chain joins TRBV30 and TRBJ2-1, with 11 bases matching TRBD2. Trimming cost V 3 bases and J 0 bases; bases outside gene matches: 10. CDR1 GTSNPN and CDR2 SVGIG come from the germline V gene (reference sequence). The CDR3 covers 18 residues. The CDR3 region has the DNA TGTGCCTGGAGGCCGCGGACTAGCGGGTCGAGCTCCTACAATGAGCAGTTCTTC. Protein product: CAWRPRTSGSSSYNEQFF.

There are many counts of this clonotype. This chain joins TRBV6-4 and TRBJ2-1, with 9 positions matching TRBD2. The CDR3 has 15 residues. Per germline, CDR1 MRHNA and CDR2 SNTAGT. The ends lost 0 bases at V and 3 bases at J; junction bases unmatched: 0. CDR3 region: CASSDSAGGYNEQFF. The CDR3 DNA sequence: TGTGCCAGCAGTGACTCAGCGGGGGGCTACAATGAGCAGTTCTTC.

This clonotype was seen many times. V gene TRBV12-3 or TRBV12-4 combines with J gene TRBJ1-1, with D unresolved. This CDR3 contains 12 residues. V was clipped by 3 bases and J by 11 bases, with 13 bases between them. CDR3 DNA: TGTGCCAGCAGTTTGATATGGCAAGAGGCTTTCTTT. It codes for CASSLIWQEAFF.

V is TRBV5-4 and J is TRBJ2-5; tentative D call: TRBD2 (5 bases). The CDR3 runs to 12 residues. Germline V lookup: CDR1 SGHNT, CDR2 YYREEE (reference sequence). Trimming shortened V by 2 bases and J by 7 bases, and 9 bases separated the two germline ends. In nucleotides, the CDR3 is TGTGCCAGCAGCTTATCCGGAGGGACCCAGTACTTC. It is translated as CASSLSGGTQYF.

The chain is built from TRBV29-1 and TRBJ1-2; a possible D gene is TRBD1 (5 bases). Looked up from germline, CDR1 is SQVTM and CDR2 is ANQGSEA. Trimming removed 3 bases at V and 7 bases at J, with 9 bases between. The CDR3 loop spans 11 amino acids. The CDR3 nucleotides are TGCAGCGTTGAGAGGGGAGGTGGCTACACCTTC. Its translation is CSVERGGGYTF.

This clonotype was detected ten times or more. This chain joins TRBV12-3 or TRBV12-4 and TRBJ2-7, with 7 bases matching TRBD1. CDR3 length equals 16 residues. V lost 4 bases, J lost 3 bases, and 12 bases stayed unmatched. The CDR3 loop reads CASSWGNRGNFYEQYF. In nucleotides, the CDR3 is TGTGCCAGCAGTTGGGGGAACAGGGGCAACTTCTACGAGCAGTACTTC.

This clonotype was detected only a few times. The chain joins TRBV5-4 to TRBJ1-2, with 8 bases aligning to TRBD1. The CDR3 totals 15 residues. Trimming cost V 2 bases and J 6 bases; bases outside gene matches: 9. From germline, CDR1 is SGHNT and CDR2 YYREEE (reference sequence). Written as DNA, the CDR3 is TGTGCCAGCAGCTTAGTACAGGGGGTGATGGATGGCTACACCTTC. Translation: CASSLVQGVMDGYTF.

The genes are TRBV21-1 and TRBJ2-1; whether TRBD1, the table's D call, matches the DNA was not checked. TRBV21-1 is a pseudogene. The CDR3 totals 18 residues. CDR3 sequence reads: CASSKQGSVRREDNEQFF. DNA for the CDR3: TGTGCCAGCAGCAAACAGGGTTCGGTACGGAGAGAGGACAATGAGCAGTTCTTC.

The CDR3 reads CASSLSSGLNTGELFF. CDR3 DNA sequence: TGCGCCAGCAGCTTGAGCAGCGGGCTTAACACCGGGGAGCTGTTTTTT. V and J are TRBV5-1 and TRBJ2-2; D may be TRBD2 (6 bases). CDR1 and CDR2 from the germline V gene are SGHRS and YFSETQ. The CDR3 loop spans 16 amino acids. V was pared by 1 base and J by 2 bases, with 12 bases between.

This clonotype was recorded many times. The chain carries TRBV29-1 and TRBJ1-1; D may be TRBD1 (6 bases). This CDR3 has 14 amino acids. V lost 4 bases, J lost 4 bases, and 16 bases lay in between. From germline, CDR1 is SQVTM and CDR2 ANQGSEA. CDR3: CSVVPGGVGTEAFF. In DNA, the CDR3 is TGCAGCGTTGTGCCCGGGGGCGTCGGCACTGAAGCTTTCTTT.

At least ten counts were recorded for this clonotype. The chain is built from TRBV29-1 and TRBJ2-3; D could derive from TRBD1 or TRBD2 (5 bases each). This CDR3 is 11 amino acids long. Germline CDR1 is SQVTM and CDR2 is ANQGSEA. Trimming shortened V by 8 bases and J by 4 bases, and 10 bases separated the two germline ends. CDR3 sequence reads: CSSRDADTQYF. The CDR3 nucleotides read TGCAGCTCCAGGGACGCAGATACGCAGTATTTT.

This clonotype was seen ten or more times. This chain uses TRBV6-5 with TRBJ1-2; 9 bases are shared with TRBD1. Germline V gives CDR1 MNHEY, CDR2 SVGAGI. This CDR3 is 12 amino acids long. V lost 6 bases and J lost 8; bases outside the gene matches: 4. CDR3 amino acids: CASRRTGEGYTF. Here the CDR3 DNA reads TGTGCCAGCAGGAGGACAGGGGAAGGCTACACCTTC.

This rearrangement joins TRBV5-4 to TRBJ2-2; 8 bases agree with TRBD1. The CDR3 loop spans 15 amino acids. Per the germline V gene, CDR1 is SGHNT and CDR2 is YYREEE (reference sequence). Trimming at V came to 4 bases and at J to 7 bases, leaving 9 bases not matched to a gene. CDR3 residues: CASSPRTGTGGELFF. CDR3 DNA: TGTGCCAGCAGCCCCCGGACAGGGACAGGCGGGGAGCTGTTTTTT.

The rearrangement joins TRBV2 to TRBJ2-2, with D hard to call. The CDR3 is 12 residues long. Germline-derived CDR1 and CDR2 are SNHLY and FYNNEI. V lost 3 bases and J 5 bases, leaving 4 bases between the germline ends. CDR3 protein: CASSDPTGELFF. The CDR3 bases are TGTGCCAGCAGTGATCCGACCGGGGAGCTGTTTTTT. Drawing the rest from reference TRBV2 and TRBJ2-2, the complete variable domain is EPEVTQTPSHQVTQMGQEVILRCVPISNHLYFYWYRQILGQKVEFLVSFYNNEISEKSEIFDDQFSVERPDGSNFTLKIRSTKLEDSAMYFCASSDPTGELFFGEGSRLTVL.

This clonotype is medium-sized (0.01 to 0.1%) in the sample. J is TRBJ2-5 and V is TRBV20-1; D is uncertain. The CDR3 spans 10 residues. Trimming took 6 bases from V and 3 from J, leaving 5 bases between them. Germline V gene sequence: CDR1 DFQATT, CDR2 SNEGSKA (reference sequence). The DNA for the CDR3 is TGCAGTGCGATGGAAGAGACCCAGTACTTC. Translation gives CSAMEETQYF.

This chain connects TRBV6-6 to TRBJ2-5, with D maybe TRBD1 (5 bases). Germline CDR1 and CDR2: MNHNY and SVGAGI (reference sequence). This CDR3 contains 16 residues. The V and J ends lost 2 bases and 1 base respectively, with 14 bases between them. The CDR3 region has the DNA TGTGCCAGCAGTTACCTTGGACAAGGTGGCCAAGAGACCCAGTACTTC. This encodes CASSYLGQGGQETQYF.

About this clonotype itself: The CDR3 carries no conserved terminal phenylalanine or tryptophan, so it likely arises from a read error. The chain joins TRBV29-1 to TRBJ2-5; D gene unclear. This CDR3 is built from 11 residues. Per germline, CDR1 SQVTM and CDR2 ANQGSEA. Deletions cut 5 bases from V and 4 bases from J, with 8 bases between. CDR3 residues: CSVLDLETQYS. The CDR3 region has the DNA TGCAGCGTTCTAGATTTAGAGACCCAGTACTCC.

This chain links TRBV5-1 with TRBJ2-7; D is perhaps TRBD2 (5 bases). V was trimmed by 4 bases and J by 7 bases, leaving 21 bases between them. This CDR3 is 15 amino acids long. Germline loops: CDR1 SGHRS, CDR2 YFSETQ. This chain's CDR3 is CASSLEGPIRVEQYF. The CDR3 DNA sequence: TGCGCCAGCAGCCTCGAGGGTCCCATACGTGTGGAGCAGTACTTC.